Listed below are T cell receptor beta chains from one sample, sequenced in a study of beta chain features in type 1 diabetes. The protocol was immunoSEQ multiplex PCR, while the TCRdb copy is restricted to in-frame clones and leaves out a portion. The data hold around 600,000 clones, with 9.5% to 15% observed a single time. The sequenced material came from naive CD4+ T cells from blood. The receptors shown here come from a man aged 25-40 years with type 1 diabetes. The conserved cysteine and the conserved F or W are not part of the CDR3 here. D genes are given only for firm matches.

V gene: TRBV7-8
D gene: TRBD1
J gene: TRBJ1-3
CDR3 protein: ASSLTGRGNTIY

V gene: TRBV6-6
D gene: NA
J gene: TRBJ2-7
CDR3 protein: ASTGTGSSYEQY

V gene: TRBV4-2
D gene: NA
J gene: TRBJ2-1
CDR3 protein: ASSHPPGSGGISNEQF

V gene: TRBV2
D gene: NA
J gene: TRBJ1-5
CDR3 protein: ASSGVGAGQPQH

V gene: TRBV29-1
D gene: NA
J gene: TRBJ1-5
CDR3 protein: SVAGTTGPNQPQH

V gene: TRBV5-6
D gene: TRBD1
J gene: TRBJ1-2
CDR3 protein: ASSHGTAHGYT

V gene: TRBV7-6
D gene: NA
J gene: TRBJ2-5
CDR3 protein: ASSLPRSRGETQY

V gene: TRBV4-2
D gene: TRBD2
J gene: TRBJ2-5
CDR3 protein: ASSQDSAGLEETQY

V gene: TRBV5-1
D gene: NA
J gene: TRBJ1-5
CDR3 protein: ASSFLGNQPQH

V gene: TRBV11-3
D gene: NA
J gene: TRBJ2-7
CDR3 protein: ASSSRQREQY

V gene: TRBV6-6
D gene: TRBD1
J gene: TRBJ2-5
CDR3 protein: ASSPGTGKDWETQY

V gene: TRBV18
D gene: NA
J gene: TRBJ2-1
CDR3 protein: ASSPRAAAYGEQF

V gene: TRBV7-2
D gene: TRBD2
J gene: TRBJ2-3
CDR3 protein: ASSWGLAGTDTQY

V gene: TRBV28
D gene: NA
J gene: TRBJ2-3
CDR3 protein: PHDRPDTQY

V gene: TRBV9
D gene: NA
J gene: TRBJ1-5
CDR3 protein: ASSPHIDNNQPQH

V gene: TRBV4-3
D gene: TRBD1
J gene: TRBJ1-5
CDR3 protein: ASSPWTGGPEQPQH

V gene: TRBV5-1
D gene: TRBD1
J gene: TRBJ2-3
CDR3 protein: ASSRQGEVTDTQY

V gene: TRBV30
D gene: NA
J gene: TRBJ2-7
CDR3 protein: AWGRFGNYEQY

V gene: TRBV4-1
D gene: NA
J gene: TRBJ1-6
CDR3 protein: ASRDSQDSPLH

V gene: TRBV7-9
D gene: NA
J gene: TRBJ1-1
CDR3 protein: ASSPGRDTEAF

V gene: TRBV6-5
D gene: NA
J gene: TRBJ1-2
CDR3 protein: ASRLQGANYGYT

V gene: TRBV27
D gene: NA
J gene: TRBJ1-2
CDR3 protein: ASSLSGMGDYGYT

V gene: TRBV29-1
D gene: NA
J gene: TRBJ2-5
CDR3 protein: SVQGPPETQY

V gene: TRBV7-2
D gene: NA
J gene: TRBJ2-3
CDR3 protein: ASSLPLESGTDTQY

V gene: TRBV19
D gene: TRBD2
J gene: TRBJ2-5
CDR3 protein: ASRPTPTSGGETQY